Below are 29 T cell receptor beta chains sequenced from a single sample in a study of T cell responses to AZD1222 COVID-19 vaccine. The method was immunoSEQ multiplex PCR; TCRdb's version includes in-frame clones alone and lacks a portion of them. Here the sample spans 180,000 or so clones, approximately 92% being singletons. Sequences were derived from peripheral blood, sampled 28 days after the second dose of the MenACWY control vaccine. The receptors were gathered from an adult who received the MenACWY meningococcal vaccine as a control.

This chain connects TRBV18 to TRBJ1-1; possible D gene TRBD1, 6 bases. The CDR3 totals 14 residues. Germline V gives CDR1 KGHSH, CDR2 LQKENI. Trimming shortened V by 4 bases and J by 4 bases, and 13 bases separated the two germline ends. CDR3 bases: TGTGCCAGCTCACTTACAGGGCTCGGCACTGAAGCTTTCTTT. Translation gives CASSLTGLGTEAFF.

The chain recombines TRBV29-1 with TRBJ2-1; 8 bases match TRBD1. The CDR3 covers 14 residues. The germline CDR1 and CDR2 sequences are SQVTM and ANQGSEA. V lost 7 bases and J lost 1; bases outside the gene matches: 6. CDR3 nucleotide sequence: TGCAGCGGCACGCGGACAGGGTCCTACAATGAGCAGTTCTTC. This translates into CSGTRTGSYNEQFF.

The chain joins TRBV7-9 to TRBJ1-1; a possible D gene is TRBD1 (6 bases). Germline CDR1 and CDR2: SEHNR and FQNEAQ (reference sequence). The V end was cut by 8 bases, the J end by 2 bases, with 21 bases between. The CDR3 covers 16 residues. The CDR3 DNA reads TGTGCCAGCGGTGGGGACACTCTCCCCTCTAACACTGAAGCTTTCTTT. This translates into CASGGDTLPSNTEAFF.

The chain is built from TRBV28 and TRBJ1-5, with no clear D. This CDR3 has 12 amino acids. Germline V lookup: CDR1 MDHEN, CDR2 SYDVKM. Between the trimmed V and J ends, which lost 4 bases and 2 bases, there was a span of 3 bases. CDR3 sequence (DNA): TGTGCCAGCAGTTGGGGCAATCAGCCCCAGCATTTT. This translates into CASSWGNQPQHF.

The CDR3 sequence is CATRGESWETQYF. In DNA, the CDR3 is TGTGCCACCAGGGGAGAGTCTTGGGAGACCCAGTACTTC. This sequence joins TRBV12-3 or TRBV12-4 and TRBJ2-5; D might be TRBD1 (6 bases). V gave up 10 bases and J gave up 5 bases, with 17 bases separating them. This CDR3 contains 13 residues.

The chain joins TRBV4-3 to TRBJ1-3; D possibly corresponds to TRBD1 (6 bases). Per germline, CDR1 LGHNA and CDR2 YSLEER. V was cut by 0 bases and J by 3 bases, with 12 bases left in between. The CDR3 is made up of 16 amino acids. The DNA of the CDR3 is TGCGCCAGCAGCCAAGAATGGGGCAGGGGTGGAAACACCATATATTTT. It is translated as CASSQEWGRGGNTIYF.

CDR3: CATGTGTTEAFF. DNA of the CDR3: TGTGCCACGGGGACAGGGACCACTGAAGCTTTCTTT. This rearrangement joins TRBV10-3 to TRBJ1-1; 9 positions agree with TRBD1. V trimming: 10 bases; J trimming: 4 bases; junction bases outside the gene matches: 4. The V gene's germline CDR1 is ENHRY and CDR2 SYGVKD. The CDR3 covers 12 residues.

The chain uses TRBV7-2 and TRBJ1-6; D uncertain. Trimming removed 3 bases at V and 0 bases at J, with 12 bases between. The CDR3 totals 17 residues. CDR1 is SGHTA, CDR2 FQGNSA, per germline. CDR3 residues: CASSFEALSSYNSPLHF. The CDR3, as DNA: TGTGCCAGCAGCTTTGAAGCCCTTAGCTCCTATAATTCACCCCTCCACTTT.

The V gene is TRBV5-1, the J gene TRBJ2-2; D is unresolved. The CDR3 is 17 amino acids. Germline V CDR1 and CDR2: SGHRS, YFSETQ. The germline V and J ends were trimmed by 7 bases and 0 bases, with 19 bases remaining between them. This CDR3 is CASEPRPRAANTGELFF. The CDR3 DNA is TGCGCCAGCGAGCCAAGACCCCGGGCCGCGAACACCGGGGAGCTGTTTTTT.

The chain carries TRBV6-6 and TRBJ2-2; 16 bases map to TRBD2. The CDR3 has 16 residues. V lost 5 bases and J lost 7; bases outside the gene matches: 4. Germline CDR1 reads MNHNY; CDR2 reads SVGAGI (reference sequence). CDR3 loop: CASSGTSGGAGGELFF. In DNA form, the CDR3 reads TGTGCCAGCAGTGGGACTAGCGGGGGGGCCGGCGGGGAGCTGTTTTTT.

The chain links TRBV7-3 to TRBJ2-3, with D perhaps matching TRBD1 (7 bases). V gave up 3 bases and J gave up 2 bases, with 12 bases separating them. The V gene's germline CDR1 is SGHTA and CDR2 FQGTGA. CDR3 size: 15 residues. The CDR3 sequence is CASSLGGQFTDTQYF. For the CDR3, the DNA is TGTGCCAGCAGCTTGGGGGGACAGTTCACAGATACGCAGTATTTT. Filled out from reference TRBV7-3 and TRBJ2-3, the complete variable domain reads GAGVSQTPSNKVTEKGKYVELRCDPISGHTALYWYRQSLGQGPEFLIYFQGTGAADDSGLPNDRFFAVRPEGSVSTLKIQRTERGDSAVYLCASSLGGQFTDTQYFGPGTRLTVL.

This clone has only a few counts. This chain links TRBV19 with TRBJ1-4; the D is unclear. The CDR3 contains 15 residues. CDR1 and CDR2 (germline): LNHDA, SQIVND (reference sequence). Trimming pared 3 bases from V and 3 bases from J, leaving 11 bases between. CDR3 coding DNA: TGTGCCAGTAGTATTTTGGCGCGGCCTAATGAAAAACTGTTTTTT. Protein product: CASSILARPNEKLFF. Full variable domain (outside the CDR3, taken from reference TRBV19 and TRBJ1-4): DGGITQSPKYLFRKEGQNVTLSCEQNLNHDAMYWYRQDPGQGLRLIYYSQIVNDFQKGDIAEGYSVSREKKESFPLTVTSAQKNPTAFYLCASSILARPNEKLFFGSGTQLSVL.

V is TRBV5-1 and J is TRBJ1-1, with D uncertain. This CDR3 comprises 13 residues. Deletions cut 5 bases from V and 1 base from J, with 9 bases between. CDR1 is SGHRS and CDR2 is YFSETQ in the germline V gene. In DNA, the CDR3 is TGCGCCAGCAGGGTAGCTGAGAACACTGAAGCTTTCTTT. It specifies CASRVAENTEAFF.

As regards this clone: The sample has other DNA sequences that encode this CDR3 too. The gene calls are TRBV28 and TRBJ2-2; D gene ambiguous. Deletions cut 8 bases from V and 1 base from J, with 11 bases between. CDR3 size: 14 residues. Germline CDR1 MDHEN, CDR2 SYDVKM. CDR3 in DNA: TGTGCCAGCTCCCTGGGGTGGAACACCGGGGAGCTGTTTTTT. Encoded protein: CASSLGWNTGELFF.

The chain employs TRBV2 and TRBJ1-5; D is undetermined. Germline V CDR1 and CDR2: SNHLY, FYNNEI. Deletions cut 2 bases from V and 5 bases from J, with 13 bases between. The CDR3 is made up of 15 amino acids. The CDR3 region has the DNA TGTGCCAGCAGTGAATTGAGACCAAGTGATCAGCCCCAGCATTTT. Protein sequence: CASSELRPSDQPQHF.

The chain links TRBV5-1 to TRBJ1-2; TRBD1 is a possible D gene (5 bases). The CDR3 consists of 16 residues. The germline V gene encodes CDR1 SGHRS and CDR2 YFSETQ. Trimming removed 4 bases from V and 4 bases from J, with 20 bases in between. As DNA, the CDR3 is TGCGCCAGCAGCCTACCCGGGACGGAGGAGAGCTATGGCTACACCTTC. It encodes CASSLPGTEESYGYTF.

The CDR3 region has the DNA TGCGCCAGCAGCCCTTCTGTTACAGGGTACAATCAGCCCCAGCATTTT. As protein: CASSPSVTGYNQPQHF. V usage is TRBV4-3 and J usage is TRBJ1-5; possibly TRBD1 for D (6 bases). Trimming removed 4 bases from V and 3 bases from J, with 16 bases in between. CDR1 and CDR2 (germline): LGHNA, YSLEER. The CDR3 covers 16 residues.

As DNA, the CDR3 is TGTGCCAGCAGCCCGCGGACAGGGATGACTGAAGCTTTCTTT. Its protein is CASSPRTGMTEAFF. This chain connects TRBV7-2 to TRBJ1-1; the match to TRBD1 covers 8 bases. Germline-derived CDR1 and CDR2 are SGHTA and FQGNSA. The CDR3 covers 14 residues. V lost 5 bases to trimming and J lost 5 bases; unmatched junction nucleotides: 7. The full variable domain, rest sourced from reference TRBV7-2 and TRBJ1-1, is GAGVSQSPSNKVTEKGKDVELRCDPISGHTALYWYRQSLGQGLEFLIYFQGNSAPDKSGLPSDRFSAERTGGSVSTLTIQRTQQEDSAVYLCASSPRTGMTEAFFGQGTRLTVV.

This chain connects TRBV20-1 to TRBJ2-3; D not resolved. The CDR3 is made up of 11 amino acids. Germline assignment: CDR1 DFQATT and CDR2 SNEGSKA (reference sequence). V was trimmed by 5 bases and J by 4 bases, leaving 7 bases between them. CDR3 sequence reads: CSAGPADTQYF. In DNA, the CDR3 is TGCAGTGCTGGCCCCGCAGATACGCAGTATTTT.

This chain uses TRBV4-2 with TRBJ2-7; 7 bases match TRBD1. The junction had 13 bases not matched to a gene; V was cut back by 1 base and J by 4 bases. The CDR3 has 17 residues. Germline V lookup: CDR1 LGHNA, CDR2 YNFKEQ. The CDR3 loop reads CASSQAVGSTGAYEQYF. The DNA for the CDR3 is TGTGCCAGCAGCCAAGCCGTCGGTAGCACAGGGGCGTACGAGCAGTACTTC.

This chain connects TRBV11-2 to TRBJ2-2; D possibly corresponds to TRBD1 (5 bases). V lost 7 bases to trimming and J lost 6 bases, with 12 bases between them. Germline assignment: CDR1 SGHAT and CDR2 FQNNGV. The CDR3 is made up of 13 amino acids. The CDR3 spells CASTQQVPGELFF. CDR3 DNA: TGTGCCAGCACCCAACAGGTACCCGGGGAGCTGTTTTTT.

The V gene is TRBV11-2, the J gene TRBJ1-1; TRBD1 agrees at 9 bases. The CDR3 consists of 14 residues. CDR1 and CDR2 from the germline V gene are SGHAT and FQNNGV. Germline trimming cut 2 bases from V and 4 bases from J; bases unmatched to any gene: 2. This CDR3 reads CASSLQTGGTEAFF. CDR3 nucleotide sequence: TGTGCCAGCAGCTTACAGACAGGGGGCACTGAAGCTTTCTTT.

V is TRBV3-1 (or the pseudogene TRBV3-2) and J is TRBJ1-1, with a tentative D call TRBD1 (6 bases). CDR1 is LGHDT, CDR2 YNNKEL, per germline (reference sequence). Trimming cost V 0 bases and J 10 bases, with 15 bases left between them. This CDR3 contains 14 residues. This chain's CDR3 is CASSQDGEGEGAFF. The DNA of the CDR3 is TGTGCCAGCAGCCAAGATGGCGAGGGGGAGGGAGCTTTCTTT.

J is TRBJ2-5 and V is TRBV2, with 7 bases that match TRBD1. V lost 2 bases and J lost 3; bases outside the gene matches: 3. This CDR3 has 14 amino acids. Germline V gene lookup returns CDR1 SNHLY and CDR2 FYNNEI. CDR3 protein: CASSERGLEETQYF. In DNA form, the CDR3 reads TGTGCCAGCAGTGAAAGGGGGCTTGAAGAGACCCAGTACTTC.

The chain couples TRBV15 to TRBJ2-1; D possibly matches TRBD1 or TRBD2 (5 bases each). Germline V gives CDR1 LNHNV, CDR2 YYDKDF (reference sequence). The CDR3 length is 14 residues. The ends were cut back, 1 base at V and 6 bases at J, with 10 bases in the middle. The CDR3 spells CATSRVGGRNEQFF. CDR3 in DNA: TGTGCCACCAGCAGAGTTGGGGGTCGCAATGAGCAGTTCTTC.

With respect to this clone: The identical CDR3 is also encoded by other nucleotide sequences in the sample. This rearrangement joins TRBV5-8 to TRBJ1-1, with D tentatively TRBD1 (5 bases). The CDR3 runs to 13 residues. CDR1 is SGHTS, CDR2 YDEGEE, per germline. V was clipped by 4 bases and J by 1 base, with 8 bases between them. CDR3 loop: CASSLGGNTEAFF. The CDR3 DNA reads TGTGCCAGCAGCCTCGGGGGGAACACTGAAGCTTTCTTT.

V gene TRBV19 combines with J gene TRBJ1-5; tentatively, D is TRBD1 (6 bases). Trimming stripped 5 bases from V and 5 bases from J, with 13 bases between. CDR1 is LNHDA, CDR2 SQIVND, per germline (reference sequence). This CDR3 spans 14 amino acids. The CDR3 DNA reads TGTGCCAGTAGTGTTACTACAGGGTATCAGCCCCAGCATTTT. Translating gives CASSVTTGYQPQHF.

For the CDR3, the DNA is TGCGCCAGCAGCTTGGTTGTCGGAGAGAACACTGAAGCTTTCTTT. This gives the protein CASSLVVGENTEAFF. This chain links TRBV5-1 with TRBJ1-1; D is ambiguous. Germline CDR1 and CDR2: SGHRS and YFSETQ. The CDR3 is made up of 15 amino acids. Trimming took 0 bases from V and 1 from J, leaving 10 bases between them. The whole variable domain, filled in from reference TRBV5-1 and TRBJ1-1, reads KAGVTQTPRYLIKTRGQQVTLSCSPISGHRSVSWYQQTPGQGLQFLFEYFSETQRNKGNFPGRFSGRQFSNSRSEMNVSTLELGDSALYLCASSLVVGENTEAFFGQGTRLTVV.

This chain connects TRBV7-2 to TRBJ2-3; 8 nucleotides match TRBD2. J was trimmed by 3 bases and V by 5 bases; bases with no gene match: 10. This CDR3 is built from 16 residues. The V gene's germline CDR1 is SGHTA and CDR2 FQGNSA. The CDR3 region is CASSATSGLGTDTQYF. In DNA form, the CDR3 reads TGTGCCAGCAGCGCTACTAGCGGACTCGGGACAGATACGCAGTATTTT.